One and the same sample provided the 10 T cell receptor beta chains below, sequenced in a study of shared clonotypes between healthy human individuals. The repertoire was sequenced with immunoSEQ multiplex PCR; TCRdb's copy has only in-frame clones and lacks some. This table has about 1.4 million clones, about 96% appearing once. The material sequenced was naive CD4+ T cells sorted from blood. Sample subset: CD45RA+ positively selected. The receptors originated from a man younger than 40 in good health.

V is TRBV11-2 and J is TRBJ2-5, with 10 bases aligning to TRBD2. This CDR3 has 16 amino acids. Germline CDR1 reads SGHAT; CDR2 reads FQNNGV. With 3 bases clipped from V and 5 bases from J, the junction kept 9 bases outside the gene matches. DNA for the CDR3: TGTGCCAGCAGCTTTGGGGTAGCGGGAGGTACGGAGACCCAGTACTTC. It yields the protein CASSFGVAGGTETQYF.

The rearrangement joins TRBV19 to TRBJ2-7; D remains ambiguous. The CDR3 sequence is 13 residues long. CDR1 and CDR2 from the germline V gene are LNHDA and SQIVND (reference sequence). V shed 3 bases and J shed 3 bases, with 9 bases lying between them. CDR3 nucleotide sequence: TGTGCCAGTAGTATCAGACTCCACTACGAGCAGTACTTC. Translated, it gives CASSIRLHYEQYF.

This chain uses TRBV13 with TRBJ2-1; D is ambiguous. Germline V gene sequence: CDR1 PRHDT, CDR2 FYEKMQ (reference sequence). CDR3 length: 14 amino acids. V was trimmed by 1 base and J by 4 bases, leaving 8 bases between them. CDR3 nucleotide sequence: TGTGCCAGCAGCTTAGCTGTTTCTTACAATGAGCAGTTCTTC. It translates to CASSLAVSYNEQFF. The variable domain in full, completed from reference TRBV13 and TRBJ2-1, reads AAGVIQSPRHLIKEKRETATLKCYPIPRHDTVYWYQQGPGQDPQFLISFYEKMQSDKGSIPDRFSAQQFSDYHSELNMSSLELGDSALYFCASSLAVSYNEQFFGPGTRLTVL.

V is TRBV5-1 and J is TRBJ2-5; D is possibly TRBD2 (5 bases). This CDR3 has 15 residues. Trimming removed 1 base from V and 4 bases from J, with 14 bases in between. CDR1 SGHRS and CDR2 YFSETQ come from the germline V gene. CDR3 nucleotide sequence: TGCGCCAGCAGCTTGTTAACTGGAGAGGGAGAGACCCAGTACTTC. This encodes CASSLLTGEGETQYF.

This sequence joins TRBV15 and TRBJ2-1, with D hard to call. This CDR3 has 19 residues. The V end was cut by 5 bases, the J end by 7 bases, with 30 bases between. CDR1 LNHNV and CDR2 YYDKDF come from the germline V gene (reference sequence). The CDR3 DNA reads TGTGCCACCAGCCGAGCCGGCGGAACAGTGGGAACTAAGCTAAATGAGCAGTTCTTC. Translated: CATSRAGGTVGTKLNEQFF.

The gene calls are TRBV5-5 and TRBJ2-1; 11 bases fit TRBD2. Germline V CDR1 and CDR2: SGHKS, YYEKEE (reference sequence). The J segment lost 2 bases and the V segment lost 4 bases, leaving 8 bases of the junction unmatched. The CDR3 runs 17 residues. This CDR3 reads CASSLSSGRGPYNEQFF. The CDR3 DNA reads TGTGCCAGCAGCCTGAGTAGCGGGAGGGGACCCTACAATGAGCAGTTCTTC.

The V gene is TRBV5-4, the J gene TRBJ2-1; 8 positions agree with TRBD2. Germline CDR1 is SGHNT and CDR2 is YYREEE (reference sequence). The CDR3 sequence is 17 residues long. The J segment lost 6 bases and the V segment lost 0 bases, leaving 11 bases of the junction unmatched. In DNA, the CDR3 is TGTGCCAGCAGCTTGGCTGGTAGCGGGACACCCTCCAATGAGCAGTTCTTC. It codes for CASSLAGSGTPSNEQFF. The full variable domain, rest sourced from reference TRBV5-4 and TRBJ2-1, is ETGVTQSPTHLIKTRGQQVTLRCSSQSGHNTVSWYQQALGQGPQFIFQYYREEENGRGNFPPRFSGLQFPNYSSELNVNALELDDSALYLCASSLAGSGTPSNEQFFGPGTRLTVL.

This chain joins TRBV13 and TRBJ2-7; D is unresolved. V lost 2 bases to trimming and J lost 6 bases, with 11 bases between them. Germline CDR1 and CDR2: PRHDT and FYEKMQ (reference sequence). CDR3 length equals 13 residues. CDR3 amino acids: CASSLRVGSEQYF. In DNA form, the CDR3 reads TGTGCCAGCAGCTTACGGGTCGGTAGCGAGCAGTACTTC.

The chain has TRBV15 and TRBJ1-5; 7 positions agree with TRBD1. The CDR3 runs to 15 residues. CDR1 LNHNV and CDR2 YYDKDF come from the germline V gene (reference sequence). Trimming took 1 base from V and 6 from J; bases not matched to a gene: 6. The chain's CDR3 is CATSRATGVVQPQHF. CDR3 DNA: TGTGCCACCAGCAGAGCCACAGGGGTGGTTCAGCCCCAGCATTTT.

V is TRBV7-9 and J is TRBJ2-1; the match to TRBD2 covers 7 bases. Losses at the gene ends were 3 bases for V and 8 bases for J; bases not matched to a gene: 10. Germline values: CDR1 SEHNR, CDR2 FQNEAQ (reference sequence). The CDR3 is 15 residues long. The CDR3 is CASSFLGGSVHEQFF. The CDR3 coding sequence is TGTGCCAGCAGCTTTTTGGGAGGGAGTGTCCATGAGCAGTTCTTC. The variable domain in full, completed from reference TRBV7-9 and TRBJ2-1, reads DTGVSQNPRHKITKRGQNVTFRCDPISEHNRLYWYRQTLGQGPEFLTYFQNEAQLEKSRLLSDRFSAERPKGSFSTLEIQRTEQGDSAMYLCASSFLGGSVHEQFFGPGTRLTVL.